The 17 T cell receptor beta chains in this list originate from one sample, sequenced in a study of blood T cells in healthy people across ages. The second PCR ran roughly 7 to 12 cycles with a sample-barcoded 5' primer and J-beta primers. TCRdb reanalysed the 5' RACE reads using MiXCR and keeps one entry per CDR3 protein. Of over 750,000 distinct CDR3 sequences listed, 20% to 25% are singletons. This sample also belongs to another study, concerning T cells of mothers and their children.

Sequencing was performed on blood. The receptors come from a boy under 18 in good health.

Points on this clonotype: One end of the junction does not line up with germline, which may come from a read error. V and J are TRBV29-1 and TRBJ2-3; either TRBD1 or TRBD2 may fit D (5 bases each). Germline CDR1 SQVTM, CDR2 ANQGSEA. This CDR3 is built from 13 residues. The CDR3 reads CSVQGRSTATQYF. The DNA of the CDR3 is TGCAGCGTTCAGGGACGTAGCACAGCTACGCAGTATTTT.

This clonotype was picked up many times. This chain uses TRBV5-1 with TRBJ2-5, with 12 positions matching TRBD2. The CDR3 extends over 18 amino acids. V was clipped by 0 bases and J by 5 bases; unmatched bases: 11. The germline V gene encodes CDR1 SGHRS and CDR2 YFSETQ. CDR3 amino acids: CASSLAASGGASRETQYF. The DNA for the CDR3 is TGCGCCAGCAGCTTGGCAGCTAGCGGGGGGGCAAGTCGGGAGACCCAGTACTTC.

The chain couples TRBV10-3 to TRBJ1-4; D is unclear. This CDR3 has 12 amino acids. Germline V CDR1 and CDR2: ENHRY, SYGVKD. V lost 6 bases and J 5 bases, leaving 7 bases between the germline ends. CDR3 region: CAIRAPNEKLFF. CDR3 bases: TGTGCCATCAGAGCGCCAAATGAAAAACTGTTTTTT.

The CDR3 sequence: CATSRVRSTAGDEQYF. DNA for the CDR3: TGTGCCACCAGCAGAGTACGGTCTACTGCGGGGGACGAGCAGTACTTC. The gene calls are TRBV15 and TRBJ2-1; 7 nucleotides align to TRBD2. TRBJ2-7 matches the DNA end more closely, so the J call is doubtful. Germline V gene lookup returns CDR1 LNHNV and CDR2 YYDKDF (reference sequence). This CDR3 comprises 16 residues.

The table lists this clonotype with a few counts. The gene calls are TRBV7-9 and TRBJ2-7; D may match TRBD1 or TRBD2 (5 bases each). The CDR3 consists of 15 residues. CDR1 is SEHNR, CDR2 FQNEAQ, per germline (reference sequence). With 4 bases removed from V and 1 base from J, the gap between germline ends came to 14 bases. The CDR3, as DNA: TGTGCCAGCAGCTCCCGGGACCTGAATTCCTACGAGCAGTACTTC. Amino acids: CASSSRDLNSYEQYF.

V usage is TRBV29-1 and J usage is TRBJ2-4, with D uncertain. This CDR3 is 19 amino acids long. V was cut by 1 base and J by 3 bases, with 25 bases left in between. The germline V gene has CDR1 SQVTM and CDR2 ANQGSEA. The CDR3 loop is CSVEAAPDGGERYKNIQYF. CDR3 coding DNA: TGCAGCGTTGAAGCCGCTCCGGACGGCGGAGAAAGATACAAAAACATTCAGTACTTC.

The V call is TRBV6-5, the J call TRBJ2-5; 9 bases map to TRBD2. The DNA end lines up better with TRBJ2-1; the J call may be wrong. The germline V gene has CDR1 MNHEY and CDR2 SVGAGI. This CDR3 spans 14 amino acids. The CDR3 DNA is TGTGCCAGCAGTGTAGCGGGGGAGCACAATGAGCAGTTCTTC. Its protein product is CASSVAGEHNEQFF.

J is TRBJ2-7 and V is TRBV4-1; D gene unclear. This CDR3 contains 13 residues. Per the germline V gene, CDR1 is MGHRA and CDR2 is YSYEKL. V was shortened by 0 bases and J by 3 bases, with 6 bases between the two germline ends. CDR3 loop: CASSQDPFYEQYF. CDR3 DNA sequence: TGCGCCAGCAGCCAAGATCCATTCTACGAGCAGTACTTC.

This clonotype was detected a few times. The CDR3 bases are TGTGCCAGCTCACCACTGGACAGAAATGGCTACACCTTC. It specifies CASSPLDRNGYTF. The J gene is TRBJ1-2, the V gene TRBV18; a weak D match, TRBD1 (6 bases). V lost 1 base and J 6 bases, leaving 9 bases between the germline ends. The CDR3 loop spans 13 amino acids. Germline CDR1 reads KGHSH; CDR2 reads LQKENI.

This clonotype has only a few counts. The chain recombines TRBV2 with TRBJ2-5; TRBD2 agrees at 10 bases. Germline V gene data show CDR1 as SNHLY and CDR2 as FYNNEI. V gave up 0 bases and J gave up 5 bases; unmatched junction bases: 9. There are 17 residues in the CDR3. DNA of the CDR3: TGTGCCAGCAGTGAAGCGAGTCTAGCGGGAGTGGGCGAGACCCAGTACTTC. Translation: CASSEASLAGVGETQYF. The whole variable domain, filled in from reference TRBV2 and TRBJ2-5, reads EPEVTQTPSHQVTQMGQEVILRCVPISNHLYFYWYRQILGQKVEFLVSFYNNEISEKSEIFDDQFSVERPDGSNFTLKIRSTKLEDSAMYFCASSEASLAGVGETQYFGPGTRLLVL.

CDR3 loop: CASSELREKLFF. The CDR3 nucleotides read TGTGCCAGCAGTGAATTGCGTGAAAAACTGTTTTTT. The chain links TRBV6-1 to TRBJ1-4; D unclear. Germline V lookup: CDR1 MNHNS, CDR2 SASEGT. Trimming removed 2 bases at V and 7 bases at J, with 5 bases between. The CDR3 totals 12 residues.

This clonotype was picked up a small number of times. The rearrangement joins TRBV18 to TRBJ2-1; D could derive from TRBD1 or TRBD2 (6 bases each). The DNA matches TRBJ2-7 better at its end, which makes the J call doubtful. CDR3 length: 15 residues. Per the germline V gene, CDR1 is KGHSH and CDR2 is LQKENI. The CDR3 DNA reads as TGTGCCAGCTCACCACCGGAAAGGGGGGTCTACGAGCAGTACTTC. It is translated as CASSPPERGVYEQYF.

The chain employs TRBV6-1 and TRBJ2-7; 7 bases are a match to TRBD2. Germline values: CDR1 MNHNS, CDR2 SASEGT. The J segment lost 3 bases and the V segment lost 4 bases, leaving 3 bases of the junction unmatched. This CDR3 has 13 amino acids. CDR3 DNA: TGTGCCAGCAGTGTCCGGGACTACTACGAGCAGTACTTC. Amino acid sequence: CASSVRDYYEQYF.

J is TRBJ2-7 and V is TRBV7-2; TRBD2 aligns across 8 bases. The CDR3 has 15 residues. Germline V gene sequence: CDR1 SGHTA, CDR2 FQGNSA. The V segment lost 1 base and the J segment 4 bases; nucleotides outside the gene matches: 6. DNA for the CDR3: TGTGCCAGCAGCTTAGATGGGCTAGCGGGTTACGAGCAGTACTTC. It yields the protein CASSLDGLAGYEQYF.

In its sample, this clonotype was seen once. The gene calls are TRBV29-1 and TRBJ1-2, with 7 bases identical to TRBD1. The junction had 2 bases not matched to a gene; V was cut back by 3 bases and J by 4 bases. CDR3 length: 12 amino acids. CDR1 and CDR2 (germline): SQVTM, ANQGSEA. The CDR3 region is CSVERDSYGYTF. DNA for the CDR3: TGCAGCGTTGAGCGGGACAGCTATGGCTACACCTTC.

The chain recombines TRBV4-1 with TRBJ2-3, with 7 nucleotides matching TRBD2. Germline V gene sequence: CDR1 MGHRA, CDR2 YSYEKL. After removal of 1 base from V and 4 bases from J, the junction contained 5 bases not matched to a gene. The CDR3 spans 15 residues. The DNA of the CDR3 is TGCGCCAGCAGCCAAGGAGCGGGACGCGCAGATACGCAGTATTTT. Translated, it gives CASSQGAGRADTQYF.

The V and J genes are TRBV5-1 and TRBJ2-1, with TRBD2 matching over 9 bases. Germline V gene lookup returns CDR1 SGHRS and CDR2 YFSETQ. The ends lost 4 bases at V and 0 bases at J; junction bases unmatched: 5. This CDR3 is built from 16 residues. The CDR3 sequence is CASSLGGGDSYNEQFF. Written as DNA, the CDR3 is TGCGCCAGCAGCCTAGGCGGGGGGGACTCCTACAATGAGCAGTTCTTC.